This entry lists 5 T cell receptor beta chains sequenced from one sample in a study of molecular identifiers for immune sequencing clone quantification. MiXCR was run by TCRdb on the PCR reads, yielding one entry per CDR3 protein. Of about 640,000 distinct CDR3 sequences in the sample, 20% were seen once. The sample was naive CD8+ T cells from blood, with Jurkat cell RNA spiked in. Subset meaning: FACS-sorted CD8+CD4-CCR7+CD45RA+ naive T cells. These receptors originate from a human donor in good health. Some libraries in this study had Jurkat cell RNA spiked in.

About this clonotype: The CDR3 carries no conserved terminal phenylalanine or tryptophan, so it likely arises from a read error. It is unclear where the CDR3 begins or ends on the DNA, so no DNA is shown, and the CDR3 is as TCRdb lists it. This chain links TRBV21-1 with TRBJ2-2. TRBV21-1 is described as a pseudogene. The CDR3 is 13 amino acids in total, end residues counted. CDR3 amino acids: CASSSRNTGELFS.

The CDR3 DNA reads TGTGCCAGCAGCTTATGGGCTAGCGAAAGGATGAATGAGCAGTTCTTC. Protein: CASSLWASERMNEQFF. The gene calls are TRBV7-9 and TRBJ2-1; the D gene is possibly TRBD2 (6 bases). In germline, CDR1 is SEHNR, CDR2 FQNEAQ (reference sequence). The CDR3 totals 16 residues. Trimming shortened V by 2 bases and J by 7 bases, and 18 bases separated the two germline ends.

This clonotype was observed many times. This chain connects TRBV11-3 to TRBJ2-1; 12 bases line up with TRBD1. Unmatched junction bases numbered 7, after V lost 5 bases and J lost 8 bases. The CDR3 sequence is 15 residues long. Germline lookup yields CDR1 SGHNT and CDR2 YENEEA. In DNA, the CDR3 is TGTGCCAGCAGCACCCGGGACAGGGGGCTGGATGAGCAGTTCTTC. This gives the protein CASSTRDRGLDEQFF.

The chain uses TRBV28 and TRBJ2-7, with D possibly TRBD2 on 5 matching bases. The V end lost 8 bases, the J end lost 0 bases, and 20 bases lay between the germline ends. In germline, CDR1 is MDHEN, CDR2 SYDVKM. CDR3 length: 16 residues. The CDR3 loop is CASCNPGIKSSYEQYF. In DNA form, the CDR3 reads TGTGCCAGCTGTAACCCCGGGATTAAGAGCTCCTACGAGCAGTACTTC.

This clonotype came up many times. The chain recombines TRBV11-2 with TRBJ2-1; possible D gene TRBD2, 7 bases. V was pared by 4 bases and J by 5 bases, with 21 bases between. The CDR3 spans 17 residues. Per germline, CDR1 SGHAT and CDR2 FQNNGV. The CDR3 nucleotides are TGTGCCAGCAGCTCCCCCTCCTATGGGGGGGGCAACAATGAGCAGTTCTTC. It translates to CASSSPSYGGGNNEQFF.